Following are 2 T cell receptor beta chains from one sample sequenced in a study of cytomegalovirus exposure and HLA in healthy donors. The PCR contained 60 Vbeta and 13 Jbeta primers. TCRdb's table, derived via immunoSEQ multiplex PCR, lists solely in-frame clones and lacks some. Among 90,000 to 140,000 clones listed, 70% to 80% were seen once. The source material was PBMCs. These receptors were collected from a man in his thirties or forties in good health and CMV-seronegative.

V and J are TRBV5-1 and TRBJ2-1; 7 bases line up with TRBD2. This CDR3 spans 17 amino acids. Germline CDR1 is SGHRS and CDR2 is YFSETQ. J was trimmed by 0 bases and V by 2 bases; bases with no gene match: 8. The CDR3, as DNA: TGCGCCAGCAGCTTAACTCCTAGCGGCGTCTCCTACAATGAGCAGTTCTTC. Protein sequence: CASSLTPSGVSYNEQFF.

The chain carries TRBV30 and TRBJ2-3, with a weak D call TRBD1 (5 bases). Looked up from germline, CDR1 is GTSNPN and CDR2 is SVGIG (reference sequence). Between the trimmed V and J ends, which lost 5 bases and 6 bases, there was a span of 12 bases. This CDR3 spans 12 amino acids. The CDR3 here is CAWARGSDTQYF. DNA of the CDR3: TGTGCCTGGGCTAGGGGTTCGGATACGCAGTATTTT.